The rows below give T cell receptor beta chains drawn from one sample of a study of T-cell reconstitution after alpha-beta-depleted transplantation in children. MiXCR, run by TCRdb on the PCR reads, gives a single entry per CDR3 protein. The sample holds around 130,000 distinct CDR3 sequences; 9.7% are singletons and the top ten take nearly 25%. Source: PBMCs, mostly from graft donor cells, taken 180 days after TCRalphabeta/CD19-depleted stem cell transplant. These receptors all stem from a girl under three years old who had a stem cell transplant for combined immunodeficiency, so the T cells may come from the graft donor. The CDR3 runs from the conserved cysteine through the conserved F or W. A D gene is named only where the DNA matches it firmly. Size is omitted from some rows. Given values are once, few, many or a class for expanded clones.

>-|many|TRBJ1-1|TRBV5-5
CAGIRTPPFMNTEAFF
TGTGCCGGCATCCGGACACCTCCCTTCATGAACACTGAAGCTTTCTTT
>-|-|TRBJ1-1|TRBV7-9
CASSFLGVFTEAFF
TGTGCCAGCAGCTTTCTTGGGGTGTTCACTGAAGCTTTCTTT
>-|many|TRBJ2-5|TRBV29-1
CSAELAGAQETQYF
TGCAGCGCCGAACTAGCCGGTGCCCAAGAGACCCAGTACTTC
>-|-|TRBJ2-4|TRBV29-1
CSVVDTGKNIQYF
TGCAGCGTTGTGGATACAGGGAAAAACATTCAGTACTTC
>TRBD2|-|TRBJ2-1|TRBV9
CASSQEAGTSVYNEQFF
TGTGCCAGCAGCCAAGAAGCCGGGACTAGCGTCTACAATGAGCAGTTCTTC
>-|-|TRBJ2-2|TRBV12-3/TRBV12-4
CASSLFEPTNTGELFF
TGTGCCAGCAGTTTATTTGAGCCGACGAACACCGGGGAGCTGTTTTTT
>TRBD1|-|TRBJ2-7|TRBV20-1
CSAKPGGSYEQYF
TGCAGTGCTAAGCCAGGGGGCTCCTACGAGCAGTACTTC
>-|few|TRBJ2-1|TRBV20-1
CSATNGQGWDYNEQFF
TGCAGTGCTACCAACGGGCAGGGGTGGGACTACAATGAGCAGTTCTTC
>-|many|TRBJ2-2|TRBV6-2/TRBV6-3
CASSTDRLGELFF
TGTGCCAGCAGTACCGACAGGCTCGGGGAGCTGTTTTTT
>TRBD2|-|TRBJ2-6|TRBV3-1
CASSQDQRGRTGANVLTF
TGTGCCAGCAGCCAAGATCAGCGGGGAAGAACTGGGGCCAACGTCCTGACTTTC
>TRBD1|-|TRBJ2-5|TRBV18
CASSPGTGVETQYF
TGTGCCAGCTCACCTGGGACAGGGGTAGAGACCCAGTACTTC
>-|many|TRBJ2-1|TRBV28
CASSLLGGPNRDEQFF
TGTGCCAGCAGTCTTTTGGGGGGACCTAACAGGGATGAGCAGTTCTTC
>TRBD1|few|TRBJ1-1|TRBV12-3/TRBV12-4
CASSLTGGWGTNTEAFF
TGTGCCAGCAGTCTAACAGGGGGTTGGGGGACGAACACTGAAGCTTTCTTT
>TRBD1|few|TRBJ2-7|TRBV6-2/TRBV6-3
CASSSGVGQRPLWQYF
TGTGCCAGCAGTTCGGGTGTGGGACAGAGGCCTTTGTGGCAGTACTTC
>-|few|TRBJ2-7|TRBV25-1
CASSEPARHWTYEQYF
TGTGCCAGCAGTGAACCGGCTCGCCACTGGACCTACGAGCAGTACTTC
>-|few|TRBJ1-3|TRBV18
CASSPLGRPGSGNTIYF
TGTGCCAGCTCACCCCTCGGCAGGCCCGGATCTGGAAACACCATATATTTT
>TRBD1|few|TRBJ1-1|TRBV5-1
CASSFLQGPMNTEAFF
TGCGCCAGCAGCTTTTTACAGGGGCCCATGAACACTGAAGCTTTCTTT
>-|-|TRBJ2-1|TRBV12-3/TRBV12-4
CASALLFNEQFF
TGTGCCAGCGCCCTTTTGTTTAATGAGCAGTTCTTC
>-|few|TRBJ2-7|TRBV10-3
CAIRPQGLGQYF
TGTGCCATCAGGCCCCAGGGGCTAGGGCAGTACTTC
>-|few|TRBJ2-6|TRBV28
CASSRYSGANVLTF
TGTGCCAGCAGCCGGTACTCTGGGGCCAACGTCCTGACTTTC
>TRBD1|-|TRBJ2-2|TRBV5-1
CASSLRTGVLTGELFF
TGCGCCAGCAGCTTGCGGACAGGCGTCCTCACCGGGGAGCTGTTTTTT
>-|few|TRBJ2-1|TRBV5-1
CASSLVPDPNNEQFF
TGCGCCAGCAGCTTGGTACCGGACCCGAACAATGAGCAGTTCTTC
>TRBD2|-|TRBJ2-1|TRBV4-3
CASSQGISGAYNEQFF
TGCGCCAGCAGCCAAGGAATCAGCGGGGCATACAATGAGCAGTTCTTC
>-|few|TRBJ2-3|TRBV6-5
CASSYSRSGTQYF
TGTGCCAGCAGTTACTCGAGAAGTGGTACGCAGTATTTT
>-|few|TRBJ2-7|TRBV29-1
CSVEREIDSYEQYF
TGCAGCGTTGAAAGAGAAATCGACTCCTACGAGCAGTACTTC
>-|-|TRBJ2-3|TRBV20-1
CSSSEAVPDTQYF
TGCAGTTCATCGGAAGCGGTCCCAGATACGCAGTATTTT
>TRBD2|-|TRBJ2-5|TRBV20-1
CSALERGGETQYF
TGCAGTGCTTTAGAGCGGGGTGGCGAGACCCAGTACTTC
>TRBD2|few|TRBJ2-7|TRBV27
CASSWGGKDYEQYF
TGTGCCAGCAGTTGGGGGGGTAAAGACTACGAGCAGTACTTC
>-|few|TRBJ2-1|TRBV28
CASSLLLGAEQFF
TGTGCCAGCAGTTTACTCCTGGGGGCTGAGCAGTTCTTC
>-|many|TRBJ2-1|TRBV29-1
CSVARLLGDNEQFF
TGCAGCGTTGCGCGGCTACTAGGGGACAATGAGCAGTTCTTC
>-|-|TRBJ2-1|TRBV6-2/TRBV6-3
CASSPGPTNGIWNEQFF
TGTGCCAGCAGTCCGGGACCGACGAATGGGATATGGAATGAGCAGTTCTTC
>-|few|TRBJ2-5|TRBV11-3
CASSLYGGRQETQYF
TGTGCCAGCAGCTTGTATGGGGGCCGGCAAGAGACCCAGTACTTC
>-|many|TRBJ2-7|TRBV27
CASSFGTFYEQYF
TGTGCCAGCAGTTTCGGGACATTTTACGAGCAGTACTTC
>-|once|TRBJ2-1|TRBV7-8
CARGPRGGYEQFF
TGTGCCAGGGGACCCAGGGGGGGGTATGAGCAGTTCTTC
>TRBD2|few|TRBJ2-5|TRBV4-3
CASSPIAGGLVETQYF
TGCGCCAGCAGCCCTATAGCGGGGGGGCTCGTGGAGACCCAGTACTTC
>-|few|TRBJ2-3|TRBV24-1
CATSSGPYKADTQYF
TGTGCCACCAGCTCCGGGCCCTATAAGGCCGATACGCAGTATTTT
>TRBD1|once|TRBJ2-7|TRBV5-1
CAGSLVGTGEWYEQYF
TGCGCCGGCAGCTTGGTTGGGACAGGGGAGTGGTACGAGCAGTACTTC
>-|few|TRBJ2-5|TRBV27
CASSFLYDAQETQYF
TGTGCCAGCAGTTTTTTATATGACGCCCAAGAGACCCAGTACTTC
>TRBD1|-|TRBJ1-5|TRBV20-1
CSARAPSTYRGSHQPQHF
TGCAGTGCTAGGGCCCCCTCAACTTACAGGGGATCCCATCAGCCCCAGCATTTT
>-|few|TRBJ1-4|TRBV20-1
CSARGQNNEKLFF
TGCAGTGCTAGAGGACAGAATAATGAAAAACTGTTTTTT
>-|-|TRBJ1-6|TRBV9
CASSVALGGLSPLHF
TGTGCCAGCAGCGTAGCCCTCGGCGGGCTTTCACCCCTCCACTTT
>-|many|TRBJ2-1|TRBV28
CASSSLPGEQFF
TGTGCCAGCAGTTCCCTACCTGGTGAGCAGTTCTTC
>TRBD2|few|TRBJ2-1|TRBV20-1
CSAGLAVSYNEQFF
TGCAGTGCTGGACTAGCGGTGTCCTACAATGAGCAGTTCTTC